These 7 T cell receptor beta chains came from one sample sequenced in a study of CD8 T cells in ankylosing spondylitis. Study findings and constraints: A motif in TCR beta, a set of roughly eight highly homologous variants, appeared characteristic of ankylosing spondylitis blood.

Antigens of these TCRs are unknown. TCRdb independently ran MiXCR on the 5' RACE reads; one entry per CDR3 protein. The top ten hold around a fifth of the sample, which has about 700,000 distinct CDR3 sequences, 15% to 20% seen once. The sequenced sample consisted of blood, either unsorted or a sorted T cell fraction (not recorded which). The receptors come from a male donor with ankylosing spondylitis.

This clonotype was found a few times. V and J are TRBV28 and TRBJ1-5, with D tentatively TRBD1 (5 bases). Trimming took 6 bases from V and 6 from J, leaving 12 bases between them. The CDR3 has 13 residues. CDR1 MDHEN and CDR2 SYDVKM come from the germline V gene. The CDR3 DNA reads TGTGCCAGCAGACCAGGGTTGGGTCAGCCCCAGCATTTT. It specifies CASRPGLGQPQHF.

The chain joins TRBV20-1 to TRBJ1-5; TRBD1 is a possible D gene (6 bases). Germline CDR1 DFQATT, CDR2 SNEGSKA (reference sequence). The CDR3 consists of 16 residues. Trimming removed 4 bases from V and 2 bases from J, with 18 bases in between. This chain's CDR3 is CSAILGQARRNQPQHF. The CDR3 DNA sequence: TGCAGTGCTATTTTGGGACAAGCCAGGCGCAATCAGCCCCAGCATTTT.

This clonotype was picked up a small number of times. The chain links TRBV9 to TRBJ2-1; TRBD2 might be the D (6 bases). The CDR3 is made up of 15 amino acids. CDR1 is SGDLS, CDR2 YYNGEE, per germline. Trimming took off 3 bases at V and 4 bases at J, with 14 bases between the two ends. CDR3 amino acids: CASSASGGLYNEQFF. CDR3 DNA sequence: TGTGCCAGCAGCGCAAGCGGAGGACTATACAATGAGCAGTTCTTC.

This clonotype turned up a few times. The genes are TRBV29-1 and TRBJ2-5, with D unclear. The germline V and J ends were trimmed by 8 bases and 5 bases, with 15 bases remaining between them. The CDR3 is 12 amino acids. CDR1 and CDR2 from the germline V gene are SQVTM and ANQGSEA. The CDR3, as DNA: TGCAGCATAAAGAGGAGTGGTGAGACCCAGTACTTC. It yields the protein CSIKRSGETQYF.

This clonotype was detected only a few times. The V call is TRBV10-3, the J call TRBJ2-7; no definite D call. CDR3 length equals 13 residues. Germline CDR1 ENHRY, CDR2 SYGVKD. The V and J ends lost 4 bases and 3 bases respectively, with 10 bases between them. The CDR3 DNA sequence: TGTGCCATCAGTGTGGAGACCCGCTACGAGCAGTACTTC. This gives the protein CAISVETRYEQYF.

The chain combines TRBV5-1 with TRBJ2-4; maybe TRBD2 (6 bases). Trimming removed 3 bases from V and 2 bases from J, with 12 bases in between. CDR3 size: 15 residues. The germline V gene encodes CDR1 SGHRS and CDR2 YFSETQ. The CDR3 DNA reads TGCGCCAGCAGCTCCGGAGGGGAAACCAAAAACATTCAGTACTTC. Protein product: CASSSGGETKNIQYF.

CDR3 region: CASSSGTSGASSKVYF. CDR3 bases: TGTGCCAGCAGTTCAGGGACTAGCGGGGCCTCCAGCAAGGTGTATTTT. This chain links TRBV27 with TRBJ2-3; TRBD2 aligns across 13 bases. The V gene end was trimmed by 4 bases and the J gene end by 14 bases; junction bases not matched to a gene: 15. Germline V gene data show CDR1 as MNHEY and CDR2 as SMNVEV (reference sequence). The CDR3 sequence is 16 residues long.